Shown below are 32 T cell receptor beta chains from a single sample sequenced in a study of regulatory T cells in long-lasting Graves disease (dated by TCRdb to the early 2020s). The time point label corresponds to: persistent/refractory GD, antithyroid drugs over 5 years with positive TRAb. For both TCR sequencing and RNA sequencing, RNA was extracted from PBMCs using TRIzol. The method was multiplex PCR. TCRdb shows the sequencer as Illumina HiSeq 4000. CDR3 regions were amplified by Arm-PCR with iRepertoire HTBI primers to construct TCR beta libraries. Using fastp at Q25 and MiXCR, TCRdb reprocessed the public reads and kept productive beta chains. Each CDR3 protein gets just one entry, which takes the most common genes and DNA from the rows behind it. Recorded for this sample are around 500,000 distinct CDR3 sequences; roughly 20% of them occurred a single time. Jointly, the top ten make up less than 9% of the sample.

The sample was peripheral blood mononuclear cells (PBMCs), taken when the disease was refractory, from a patient treated with antithyroid drugs. The receptors originated from a female donor with Graves disease.

The CDR3 loop is CAGGRTHVDTIYF. DNA of the CDR3: TGTGCCGGCGGACGGACCCACGTCGACACCATATATTTT. This chain uses TRBV6-1 with TRBJ1-3, with D unresolved. V gave up 11 bases and J gave up 8 bases, with 19 bases separating them. Germline V gene data show CDR1 as MNHNS and CDR2 as SASEGT. The CDR3 loop spans 13 amino acids.

In its sample, this clonotype was seen many times. The V gene is TRBV28, the J gene TRBJ1-1; D is uncertain. Germline V gives CDR1 MDHEN, CDR2 SYDVKM. The CDR3 contains 14 residues. Trimming stripped 2 bases from V and 1 base from J, with 8 bases between. CDR3 region: CASSLGGWNTEAFF. The CDR3 DNA follows: TGTGCCAGCAGTTTAGGAGGATGGAACACTGAAGCTTTCTTT. Using reference TRBV28 and TRBJ1-1 for the parts outside the CDR3, the full variable domain is DVKVTQSSRYLVKRTGEKVFLECVQDMDHENMFWYRQDPGLGLRLIYFSYDVKMKEKGDIPEGYSVSREKKERFSLILESASTNQTSMYLCASSLGGWNTEAFFGQGTRLTVV.

This clonotype was found many times. The chain has TRBV2 and TRBJ2-4, with D perhaps TRBD1 or TRBD2 (5 bases each). The CDR3 spans 13 residues. Germline V lookup: CDR1 SNHLY, CDR2 FYNNEI. With 4 bases removed from V and 6 bases from J, the gap between germline ends came to 10 bases. The CDR3 loop reads CASSAGARNIQYF. The CDR3 DNA follows: TGTGCCAGCAGTGCCGGGGCGCGAAACATTCAGTACTTC. The full variable domain, in which reference TRBV2 and TRBJ2-4 provide the parts outside the CDR3, is EPEVTQTPSHQVTQMGQEVILRCVPISNHLYFYWYRQILGQKVEFLVSFYNNEISEKSEIFDDQFSVERPDGSNFTLKIRSTKLEDSAMYFCASSAGARNIQYFGAGTRLSVL.

This clonotype was found many times. J is TRBJ1-5 and V is TRBV2, with TRBD1 as a possible D gene (6 bases). CDR1 is SNHLY, CDR2 FYNNEI, per germline. Trimming took off 7 bases at V and 4 bases at J, with 17 bases between the two ends. The CDR3 is 15 amino acids. This chain's CDR3 is CASTVAQGSNQPQHF. The DNA for the CDR3 is TGTGCCAGCACCGTAGCACAGGGAAGTAATCAGCCCCAGCATTTT.

V is TRBV5-1 and J is TRBJ2-5; no clear D gene. V was shortened by 2 bases and J by 5 bases, with 13 bases between the two germline ends. CDR3 length equals 14 residues. Germline assignment: CDR1 SGHRS and CDR2 YFSETQ. The CDR3 bases are TGCGCCAGCAGCTTCCGGGCCTTGGCGGAGACCCAGTACTTC. It is translated as CASSFRALAETQYF.

The table lists this clonotype with many counts. The CDR3 region has the DNA TGTGCCTGGACTGAACCGGGATCACAAGAGACCCAGTACTTC. It yields the protein CAWTEPGSQETQYF. This chain connects TRBV30 to TRBJ2-5, with a weak D call TRBD2 (5 bases). Trimming took 4 bases from V and 2 from J, leaving 14 bases between them. This CDR3 is built from 14 residues. Germline V gene data show CDR1 as GTSNPN and CDR2 as SVGIG (reference sequence). The whole variable domain, filled in from reference TRBV30 and TRBJ2-5, reads SQTIHQWPATLVQPVGSPLSLECTVEGTSNPNLYWYRQAAGRGLQLLFYSVGIGQISSEVPQNLSASRPQDRQFILSSKKLLLSDSGFYLCAWTEPGSQETQYFGPGTRLLVL.

This clonotype was seen only a few times. The rearrangement uses TRBV29-1 and TRBJ2-6; D uncertain. Germline V lookup: CDR1 SQVTM, CDR2 ANQGSEA. The CDR3 sequence is 14 residues long. Trimming removed 6 bases from V and 0 bases from J, with 9 bases in between. This chain's CDR3 is CSVQRGSGANVLTF. CDR3 DNA sequence: TGCAGCGTCCAACGCGGCTCTGGGGCCAACGTCCTGACTTTC.

This clonotype was recorded at least ten times. The chain is built from TRBV6-5 and TRBJ2-7; D call uncertain. Germline V CDR1 and CDR2: MNHEY, SVGAGI. The CDR3 loop spans 13 amino acids. V gave up 2 bases and J gave up 2 bases, with 7 bases separating them. The CDR3 loop is CASSYTGTYEQYF. Here the CDR3 DNA reads TGTGCCAGCAGTTACACCGGTACCTACGAGCAGTACTTC.

The V and J genes are TRBV6-5 and TRBJ1-1, with TRBD1 matching over 8 bases. The length of the CDR3 is 13 residues. V gave up 8 bases and J gave up 6 bases; unmatched junction bases: 8. Germline CDR1 reads MNHEY; CDR2 reads SVGAGI. Written as DNA, the CDR3 is TGTGCCAGCGGTTTAGGACAGGGTCCTGAAGCTTTCTTT. It is translated as CASGLGQGPEAFF.

This clonotype turned up a few times. The rearrangement uses TRBV7-2 and TRBJ2-5; 8 bases align to TRBD2. Germline V CDR1 and CDR2: SGHTA, FQGNSA. V shed 6 bases, J shed 5 bases, and the junction held 11 bases outside the gene matches. CDR3 length: 15 residues. The CDR3 nucleotides read TGTGCCAGCAGTCCATCCGGGAGGGCGACCGAGACCCAGTACTTC. This encodes CASSPSGRATETQYF.

CDR3 in DNA: TGTGCCAGTAGTATAAGTCAGGGGGCCTCCATGAACACTGAAGCTTTCTTT. The encoded protein is CASSISQGASMNTEAFF. This sequence joins TRBV19 and TRBJ1-1, with 8 bases lining up with TRBD1. The CDR3 loop spans 17 amino acids. Trimming cost V 2 bases and J 0 bases; bases outside gene matches: 8. CDR1 is LNHDA and CDR2 is SQIVND in the germline V gene (reference sequence).

There are many counts of this clonotype. The chain is built from TRBV20-1 and TRBJ2-7; D possibly corresponds to TRBD1 (5 bases). The CDR3 length is 15 residues. Germline V gives CDR1 DFQATT, CDR2 SNEGSKA (reference sequence). Trimming pared 3 bases from V and 1 base from J, leaving 16 bases between. CDR3 residues: CSARGPRTGSYEQYF. CDR3 sequence (DNA): TGCAGTGCTAGGGGGCCGCGAACCGGGTCCTACGAGCAGTACTTC.

This clonotype was picked up many times. The rearrangement joins TRBV12-3 or TRBV12-4 to TRBJ2-7; no clear D gene. The CDR3 has 12 amino acids. V was shortened by 5 bases and J by 5 bases, with 10 bases between the two germline ends. DNA for the CDR3: TGTGCCAGCAGTCCCGCTCGTAACGAGCAGTACTTC. Its translation: CASSPARNEQYF.

This clonotype was counted many times. CDR3 in DNA: TGCAGTGCTTGGACAGGGCTGGGCTATGGCTACACCTTC. Amino acids: CSAWTGLGYGYTF. The chain joins TRBV20-1 to TRBJ1-2, with 8 bases that match TRBD1. V lost 5 bases and J lost 4; bases outside the gene matches: 6. Germline assignment: CDR1 DFQATT and CDR2 SNEGSKA (reference sequence). The CDR3 totals 13 residues.

V and J are TRBV6-5 and TRBJ1-2; D gene ambiguous. Germline loops: CDR1 MNHEY, CDR2 SVGAGI. The CDR3 runs to 17 residues. V lost 3 bases and J 4 bases, leaving 21 bases between the germline ends. The CDR3: CASSYFPDFKTGYGYTF. The CDR3 DNA is TGTGCCAGCAGTTATTTTCCGGACTTTAAAACGGGCTATGGCTACACCTTC.

Of note for this clonotype: This CDR3 fails to terminate in the conserved phenylalanine or tryptophan, so it likely reflects a read error. It is unclear where the CDR3 begins or ends on the DNA, so no DNA is shown, and the CDR3 is as TCRdb lists it. This chain joins TRBV29-1 and TRBJ2-7; the table's D call, TRBD1, was not checked against the DNA. Germline V lookup: CDR1 SQVTM, CDR2 ANQGSEA. The CDR3 numbers 9 amino acids, ends counted. This CDR3 is CSPRTGGPI.

This chain links TRBV15 with TRBJ2-7, with D tentatively TRBD2 (6 bases). Trimming removed 0 bases from V and 0 bases from J, with 9 bases in between. The CDR3 has 15 amino acids. The V gene's germline CDR1 is LNHNV and CDR2 YYDKDF (reference sequence). CDR3 DNA: TGTGCCACCAGCAGAGATGCGGGGCCCTCCTACGAGCAGTACTTC. Protein product: CATSRDAGPSYEQYF. Full variable domain (rest looked up from reference TRBV15 and TRBJ2-7): DAMVIQNPRYQVTQFGKPVTLSCSQTLNHNVMYWYQQKSSQAPKLLFHYYDKDFNNEADTPDNFQSRRPNTSFCFLDIRSPGLGDTAMYLCATSRDAGPSYEQYFGPGTRLTVT.

The genes are TRBV29-1 and TRBJ1-2; D is unclear. Germline V CDR1 and CDR2: SQVTM, ANQGSEA. V lost 8 bases to trimming and J lost 8 bases, with 9 bases between them. The CDR3 consists of 9 residues. The CDR3 spells CSPSGGYTF. DNA for the CDR3: TGCAGCCCTAGCGGGGGCTACACCTTC.

The CDR3, as DNA: TGCAGCGTTGAAGATATAGGGACACGGGCGTATTTT. It yields the protein CSVEDIGTRAYF. V usage is TRBV29-1 and J usage is TRBJ1-3; possible D gene TRBD1, 6 bases. This CDR3 is 12 amino acids long. Germline V CDR1 and CDR2: SQVTM, ANQGSEA. Trimming left V 0 bases short and J 16 bases short, with 16 bases between.

The V call is TRBV29-1, the J call TRBJ2-5; 10 bases map to TRBD2. With 8 bases clipped from V and 1 base from J, the junction kept 4 bases outside the gene matches. Germline values: CDR1 SQVTM, CDR2 ANQGSEA. The CDR3 runs to 13 residues. CDR3 sequence reads: CSTWTSGQETQYF. CDR3 bases: TGCAGCACTTGGACTAGCGGCCAAGAGACCCAGTACTTC.

The chain is built from TRBV5-1 and TRBJ1-1; D is undetermined. The CDR3 consists of 14 residues. Trimming removed 0 bases at V and 5 bases at J, with 11 bases between. Germline V gene data show CDR1 as SGHRS and CDR2 as YFSETQ. Here the CDR3 DNA reads TGCGCCAGCAGCTTGGCAGTCGGATCGACTGAAGCTTTCTTT. Amino acid sequence: CASSLAVGSTEAFF.

The chain joins TRBV19 to TRBJ2-7; D is ambiguous. Germline V gene data show CDR1 as LNHDA and CDR2 as SQIVND (reference sequence). The CDR3 sequence is 15 residues long. V was clipped by 5 bases and J by 4 bases, with 18 bases between them. The CDR3 region is CASSSGGRSGYEQYF. As DNA, the CDR3 is TGTGCCAGTAGTTCAGGCGGACGGAGTGGATACGAGCAGTACTTC.

This chain uses TRBV5-6 with TRBJ2-2, with D hard to call. CDR1 is SGHDT and CDR2 is YYEEEE in the germline V gene. The ends were cut back, 4 bases at V and 1 base at J, with 17 bases in the middle. The CDR3 loop spans 17 amino acids. CDR3 sequence reads: CASSSLGSPVNTGELFF. The CDR3 DNA follows: TGTGCCAGCAGCAGCTTGGGTAGCCCGGTGAACACCGGGGAGCTGTTTTTT.

This clonotype was observed many times. The chain carries TRBV29-1 and TRBJ1-1; D unresolved. Germline CDR1 SQVTM, CDR2 ANQGSEA. The V and J ends lost 4 bases and 1 base respectively, with 10 bases between them. There are 13 residues in the CDR3. In DNA form, the CDR3 reads TGCAGCGTTGGTCCCAGACAGAACACTGAAGCTTTCTTT. Amino acid sequence: CSVGPRQNTEAFF.

This clonotype was recorded a few times. The CDR3 reads CSASTGGGSYEQYF. CDR3 nucleotide sequence: TGCAGTGCTAGCACCGGAGGGGGAAGCTACGAGCAGTACTTC. The chain links TRBV20-1 to TRBJ2-7; the D call may be TRBD1 or TRBD2 (6 bases each). The CDR3 runs 14 residues. V lost 3 bases and J lost 3, with 15 bases in between. The V gene's germline CDR1 is DFQATT and CDR2 SNEGSKA (reference sequence).

The chain links TRBV5-1 to TRBJ2-5; 11 nucleotides align to TRBD2. Germline V CDR1 and CDR2: SGHRS, YFSETQ. Trimming at V came to 8 bases and at J to 3 bases, leaving 6 bases not matched to a gene. The CDR3 runs 14 residues. The chain's CDR3 is CASAGTSGKETQYF. The CDR3 DNA reads as TGCGCCAGTGCCGGGACTAGCGGAAAAGAGACCCAGTACTTC.

This clonotype was observed a handful of times. The J gene is TRBJ2-7, the V gene TRBV6-5; 13 bases map to TRBD2. The CDR3 has 17 residues. Germline trimming cut 0 bases from V and 2 bases from J; bases unmatched to any gene: 4. CDR1 MNHEY and CDR2 SVGAGI come from the germline V gene. The CDR3 region has the DNA TGTGCCAGCAGTTACTCGATTGGGACTAGCGGGGCCTACGAGCAGTACTTC. As protein: CASSYSIGTSGAYEQYF.

This clonotype was seen ten or more times. The chain couples TRBV5-1 to TRBJ1-1; 8 bases are a match to TRBD1. CDR3 length: 16 amino acids. Germline-derived CDR1 and CDR2 are SGHRS and YFSETQ. V lost 2 bases to trimming and J lost 3 bases; unmatched junction nucleotides: 9. The CDR3 nucleotides are TGCGCCAGCAGCTTTACCCGGACAGGGCGGTACACTGAAGCTTTCTTT. Its translation is CASSFTRTGRYTEAFF. Drawing the rest from reference TRBV5-1 and TRBJ1-1, the complete variable domain is KAGVTQTPRYLIKTRGQQVTLSCSPISGHRSVSWYQQTPGQGLQFLFEYFSETQRNKGNFPGRFSGRQFSNSRSEMNVSTLELGDSALYLCASSFTRTGRYTEAFFGQGTRLTVV.

This rearrangement joins TRBV28 to TRBJ2-7; 12 positions agree with TRBD2. The CDR3 length is 16 residues. Germline trimming cut 0 bases from V and 3 bases from J; bases unmatched to any gene: 3. Per germline, CDR1 MDHEN and CDR2 SYDVKM. The CDR3 loop is CASSLWTSGSDYEQYF. CDR3 DNA: TGTGCCAGCAGTTTATGGACTAGCGGGAGTGACTACGAGCAGTACTTC.

V gene TRBV13 combines with J gene TRBJ2-3; no definite D call. Looked up from germline, CDR1 is PRHDT and CDR2 is FYEKMQ (reference sequence). The CDR3 loop spans 13 amino acids. Trimming shortened V by 5 bases and J by 2 bases, and 8 bases separated the two germline ends. CDR3 amino acids: CASSLSHTDTQYF. In DNA form, the CDR3 reads TGTGCCAGCAGCCTGTCGCACACAGATACGCAGTATTTT. Based on the CDR3 plus reference TRBV13 and TRBJ2-3, the full variable domain is AAGVIQSPRHLIKEKRETATLKCYPIPRHDTVYWYQQGPGQDPQFLISFYEKMQSDKGSIPDRFSAQQFSDYHSELNMSSLELGDSALYFCASSLSHTDTQYFGPGTRLTVL.

This clonotype was seen repeatedly, ten times or more. The rearrangement links TRBV15 to TRBJ2-2; D unresolved. This CDR3 is 12 amino acids long. Germline V gene lookup returns CDR1 LNHNV and CDR2 YYDKDF (reference sequence). Trimming pared 8 bases from V and 4 bases from J, leaving 8 bases between. This CDR3 reads CATASSTGELFF. CDR3 coding DNA: TGTGCCACCGCCAGCAGCACCGGGGAGCTGTTTTTT. Supplemented by reference TRBV15 and TRBJ2-2, the full variable domain reads DAMVIQNPRYQVTQFGKPVTLSCSQTLNHNVMYWYQQKSSQAPKLLFHYYDKDFNNEADTPDNFQSRRPNTSFCFLDIRSPGLGDTAMYLCATASSTGELFFGEGSRLTVL.

In its sample, this clonotype was seen many times. The chain has TRBV12-3 or TRBV12-4 and TRBJ1-2; 9 bases are a match to TRBD1. J gave up 9 bases and V 3 bases, and 5 bases lay outside the gene matches. This CDR3 is built from 13 residues. CDR3 DNA sequence: TGTGCCAGCAGTTTGGGGACAGGGAGTCGCTACACCTTC. It yields the protein CASSLGTGSRYTF.